Below are 29 T cell receptor beta chains sequenced from a single sample in a study of cytomegalovirus exposure and HLA in healthy donors. PCR used 60 Vbeta primers and 13 Jbeta primers. TCRdb keeps only in-frame clones here, not all; method: immunoSEQ multiplex PCR. The sample lists 150,000 or so clones, 80% occurring once. Input material: PBMCs. These receptors all stem from a woman aged 40 to 50 in good health and CMV-seropositive.

In this sample, this clone turned up a few times. This chain uses TRBV5-1 with TRBJ1-2; 8 nucleotides line up with TRBD1. CDR3 length equals 14 residues. From germline, CDR1 is SGHRS and CDR2 YFSETQ. V trimming: 4 bases; J trimming: 4 bases; junction bases outside the gene matches: 6. The CDR3 bases are TGCGCCAGCAGCAAAGGACAGGGCCTCTATGGCTACACCTTC. Translated: CASSKGQGLYGYTF.

In DNA, the CDR3 is TGTGCCAGCAGTGAATTCCGTGCGATACAAGAGACCCAGTACTTC. It encodes CASSEFRAIQETQYF. J is TRBJ2-5 and V is TRBV25-1; D is unclear. The CDR3 is made up of 15 amino acids. In germline, CDR1 is MGHDK, CDR2 SYGVNS. Trimming pared 1 base from V and 2 bases from J, leaving 11 bases between. The full variable domain, completed using reference TRBV25-1 and TRBJ2-5, is EADIYQTPRYLVIGTGKKITLECSQTMGHDKMYWYQQDPGMELHLIHYSYGVNSTEKGDLSSESTVSRIRTEHFPLTLESARPSHTSQYLCASSEFRAIQETQYFGPGTRLLVL.

This clone was detected only a few times. V is TRBV7-9 and J is TRBJ2-1; maybe TRBD1 (6 bases). This CDR3 region has 16 residues. The V and J ends lost 0 bases and 2 bases respectively, with 11 bases between them. Germline assignment: CDR1 SEHNR and CDR2 FQNEAQ (reference sequence). The CDR3 is CASSLAGARAYNEQFF. In DNA form, the CDR3 reads TGTGCCAGCAGCTTAGCGGGGGCTAGAGCCTACAATGAGCAGTTCTTC.

V usage is TRBV5-4 and J usage is TRBJ1-5; D remains unclear. The germline gives CDR1 SGHNT, CDR2 YYREEE (reference sequence). Trimming removed 4 bases at V and 4 bases at J, with 12 bases between. This CDR3 region has 14 residues. CDR3 in amino acids: CASSAGLTNQPQHF. The CDR3 DNA follows: TGTGCCAGCAGCGCAGGCCTTACTAATCAGCCCCAGCATTTT. Filled out from reference TRBV5-4 and TRBJ1-5, the complete variable domain reads ETGVTQSPTHLIKTRGQQVTLRCSSQSGHNTVSWYQQALGQGPQFIFQYYREEENGRGNFPPRFSGLQFPNYSSELNVNALELDDSALYLCASSAGLTNQPQHFGDGTRLSIL.

The V call is TRBV5-1, the J call TRBJ2-3; 7 bases fit TRBD1. The CDR3 sequence is 11 residues long. V gave up 4 bases and J gave up 11 bases; unmatched junction bases: 4. The germline V gene has CDR1 SGHRS and CDR2 YFSETQ. The CDR3, as DNA: TGCGCCAGCAGCGCGGACAGGCTGCAGTATTTT. Amino acids: CASSADRLQYF.

V usage is TRBV5-4 and J usage is TRBJ2-1; TRBD2 matches 7 bases. This CDR3 contains 16 residues. The germline V gene has CDR1 SGHNT and CDR2 YYREEE (reference sequence). The J segment lost 4 bases and the V segment lost 4 bases, leaving 11 bases of the junction unmatched. Written as DNA, the CDR3 is TGTGCCAGCAGCCAATTAGGGGCTAGCGGTTACAATGAGCAGTTCTTC. Amino acid sequence: CASSQLGASGYNEQFF.

The V and J genes are TRBV10-3 and TRBJ1-1; TRBD1 might be the D (5 bases). The length of the CDR3 is 13 residues. V lost 4 bases and J lost 2, with 8 bases in between. CDR1 is ENHRY, CDR2 SYGVKD, per germline. The CDR3: CAISVTENTEAFF. CDR3 DNA sequence: TGTGCCATCAGTGTGACAGAAAACACTGAAGCTTTCTTT.

V usage is TRBV19 and J usage is TRBJ2-7; 12 bases map to TRBD2. There are 19 residues in the CDR3. In germline, CDR1 is LNHDA, CDR2 SQIVND (reference sequence). The V and J ends lost 4 bases and 3 bases, in that order; junction bases with no gene match: 16. The CDR3 sequence: CASSRRGRPGLAGHYEQYF. The CDR3 nucleotides read TGTGCCAGTAGTAGAAGGGGACGGCCGGGACTAGCGGGCCACTACGAGCAGTACTTC.

The chain recombines TRBV6-1 with TRBJ2-1, with 13 positions matching TRBD2. Germline CDR1 is MNHNS and CDR2 is SASEGT. The CDR3 totals 16 residues. The V and J ends lost 3 bases and 7 bases, in that order; junction bases with no gene match: 6. The CDR3, as DNA: TGTGCCAGCAGTGATGGGACTAGCGGGATCCGGAATGAGCAGTTCTTC. Translating gives CASSDGTSGIRNEQFF.

This chain links TRBV5-4 with TRBJ2-3; unclear D gene. Germline V gene lookup returns CDR1 SGHNT and CDR2 YYREEE (reference sequence). V lost 0 bases and J lost 0, with 5 bases in between. The CDR3 consists of 14 residues. Here the CDR3 DNA reads TGTGCCAGCAGCTTGGTGGCTAGCACAGATACGCAGTATTTT. This gives the protein CASSLVASTDTQYF.

The V call is TRBV5-1, the J call TRBJ2-7; 8 bases match TRBD2. The CDR3 loop spans 13 amino acids. The V and J ends lost 4 bases and 2 bases, in that order; junction bases with no gene match: 2. CDR1 is SGHRS, CDR2 YFSETQ, per germline. The CDR3 protein is CASSILAAYEQYF. The CDR3 bases are TGCGCCAGCAGCATACTAGCGGCCTACGAGCAGTACTTC.

This chain connects TRBV9 to TRBJ1-6, with D maybe TRBD1 (6 bases). The CDR3 consists of 14 residues. With 1 base removed from V and 10 bases from J, the gap between germline ends came to 12 bases. The germline V gene has CDR1 SGDLS and CDR2 YYNGEE. CDR3 DNA: TGTGCCAGCAGCGTACGGGGGGCTGGATCACCCCTCCACTTT. Residues: CASSVRGAGSPLHF.

The V call is TRBV27, the J call TRBJ1-5, with TRBD1 matching 10 bases. Germline CDR1 MNHEY, CDR2 SMNVEV (reference sequence). This CDR3 has 15 amino acids. After removal of 5 bases from V and 6 bases from J, the junction contained 7 bases not matched to a gene. The CDR3 protein is CASSARTGGTQPQHF. CDR3 nucleotides: TGTGCCAGCAGTGCCCGGACAGGGGGAACTCAGCCCCAGCATTTT.

The chain links TRBV25-1 to TRBJ2-7, with D perhaps matching TRBD1 (5 bases). With 1 base removed from V and 3 bases from J, the gap between germline ends came to 10 bases. Germline CDR1 MGHDK, CDR2 SYGVNS. There are 14 residues in the CDR3. Here the CDR3 DNA reads TGTGCCAGCAGTGAATTAGGGGCCGTCTACGAGCAGTACTTC. Its translation is CASSELGAVYEQYF.

This clone was recorded a few times. The V call is TRBV28, the J call TRBJ2-7, with a tentative D call TRBD1 (6 bases). V was pared by 7 bases and J by 2 bases, with 9 bases between. The CDR3 contains 12 residues. Per germline, CDR1 MDHEN and CDR2 SYDVKM. The CDR3 nucleotides are TGTGCCAGCAACAGGGACACCTACGAGCAGTACTTC. Translated, it gives CASNRDTYEQYF.

The V and J genes are TRBV19 and TRBJ1-1; 12 bases fit TRBD1. V shed 5 bases, J shed 6 bases, and the junction held 10 bases outside the gene matches. The CDR3 contains 16 residues. Germline CDR1 is LNHDA and CDR2 is SQIVND (reference sequence). CDR3 DNA sequence: TGTGCCAGTAGTGGGGGACAGGGGGCTTGGAGCGCTGAAGCTTTCTTT. This sequence encodes CASSGGQGAWSAEAFF.

The gene calls are TRBV19 and TRBJ2-7; D gene uncertain. The CDR3 covers 11 residues. Germline CDR1 and CDR2: LNHDA and SQIVND (reference sequence). The V gene lost 6 bases and the J gene lost 4 bases, with 7 bases spanning the gap. The CDR3 loop reads CASSAGYEQYF. DNA for the CDR3: TGTGCCAGTAGCGCAGGTTACGAGCAGTACTTC.

The chain carries TRBV4-1 and TRBJ2-7, with 8 bases that match TRBD2. J was trimmed by 0 bases and V by 4 bases; bases with no gene match: 5. The CDR3 contains 15 residues. The germline V gene encodes CDR1 MGHRA and CDR2 YSYEKL. This CDR3 reads CASSLTGGSSYEQYF. CDR3 DNA sequence: TGCGCCAGCAGCCTCACGGGGGGGAGCTCCTACGAGCAGTACTTC.

CDR3 amino acids: CASSQETGRYGYTF. CDR3 nucleotide sequence: TGTGCCAGCAGCCAAGAAACAGGGCGCTATGGCTACACCTTC. The chain joins TRBV4-2 to TRBJ1-2; perhaps TRBD1 as D (6 bases). This CDR3 region has 14 residues. Deletions cut 0 bases from V and 4 bases from J, with 9 bases between. Germline values: CDR1 LGHNA, CDR2 YNFKEQ.

The CDR3 DNA sequence: TGTGCCAGCAGCCCCTATCAGGCAGGGTGGACAGATACGCAGTATTTT. Its protein product is CASSPYQAGWTDTQYF. V is TRBV5-6 and J is TRBJ2-3, with a tentative D call TRBD1 (5 bases). The CDR3 loop spans 16 amino acids. Germline loops: CDR1 SGHDT, CDR2 YYEEEE. Trimming cost V 4 bases and J 3 bases, with 18 bases left between them.

The CDR3 region is CSVDGGVGTGELFF. The CDR3 DNA reads as TGCAGCGTTGACGGGGGAGTCGGGACCGGGGAGCTGTTTTTT. The chain carries TRBV29-1 and TRBJ2-2; the D gene is possibly TRBD2 (6 bases). The V end lost 3 bases, the J end lost 5 bases, and 13 bases lay between the germline ends. The CDR3 has 14 residues. The germline CDR1 and CDR2 sequences are SQVTM and ANQGSEA.

CDR3 loop: CASSREGGEETQYF. The CDR3 region has the DNA TGCGCCAGCAGCCGAGAAGGAGGGGAAGAGACCCAGTACTTC. The chain combines TRBV4-1 with TRBJ2-5; D possibly corresponds to TRBD2 (6 bases). This CDR3 region has 14 residues. The V gene's germline CDR1 is MGHRA and CDR2 YSYEKL. Trimming took 4 bases from V and 3 from J, leaving 12 bases between them.

V usage is TRBV7-8 and J usage is TRBJ1-4; D is uncertain. V was pared by 3 bases and J by 5 bases, with 16 bases between. The CDR3 loop spans 16 amino acids. Germline V lookup: CDR1 SGHVS, CDR2 FQNEAQ. The CDR3 nucleotides are TGTGCCAGCAGCTTTGAGAGGTTCGGCACGAATGAAAAACTGTTTTTT. Translating gives CASSFERFGTNEKLFF.

The CDR3 nucleotides are TGTGCCAGCAGCCAGGGAACCAACTATGGCTACACCTTC. Amino acid sequence: CASSQGTNYGYTF. The chain combines TRBV6-4 with TRBJ1-2; tentative D call: TRBD1 (5 bases). The germline gives CDR1 MRHNA, CDR2 SNTAGT. Trimming shortened V by 6 bases and J by 2 bases, and 10 bases separated the two germline ends. This CDR3 has 13 residues.

This chain joins TRBV15 and TRBJ2-5; 8 bases map to TRBD1. Germline values: CDR1 LNHNV, CDR2 YYDKDF (reference sequence). The CDR3 spans 14 residues. V gave up 4 bases and J gave up 3 bases; unmatched junction bases: 4. CDR3 in amino acids: CATSTGQGEETQYF. In nucleotides, the CDR3 is TGTGCCACCAGCACAGGACAGGGTGAAGAGACCCAGTACTTC. Based on the CDR3 plus reference TRBV15 and TRBJ2-5, the full variable domain is DAMVIQNPRYQVTQFGKPVTLSCSQTLNHNVMYWYQQKSSQAPKLLFHYYDKDFNNEADTPDNFQSRRPNTSFCFLDIRSPGLGDTAMYLCATSTGQGEETQYFGPGTRLLVL.

The J gene is TRBJ1-1, the V gene TRBV6-5, with D unresolved. The CDR3 consists of 15 residues. The germline V and J ends were trimmed by 2 bases and 4 bases, with 14 bases remaining between them. The germline V gene encodes CDR1 MNHEY and CDR2 SVGAGI. CDR3 DNA: TGTGCCAGCAGTTACGGCGCGAGCCGAGGCACTGAAGCTTTCTTT. Translated: CASSYGASRGTEAFF.

The rearrangement uses TRBV10-3 and TRBJ1-3, with 7 bases identical to TRBD1. This CDR3 region has 14 residues. Losses at the gene ends were 10 bases for V and 7 bases for J; bases not matched to a gene: 13. Per germline, CDR1 ENHRY and CDR2 SYGVKD. CDR3 nucleotide sequence: TGTGCCACCACAGGGACAGACCCGGGGAACACCATATATTTT. As protein: CATTGTDPGNTIYF.

The chain combines TRBV28 with TRBJ2-7; maybe TRBD1 (6 bases). The V gene lost 5 bases and the J gene lost 3 bases, with 8 bases spanning the gap. In germline, CDR1 is MDHEN, CDR2 SYDVKM. The CDR3 sequence is 12 residues long. CDR3 DNA: TGTGCCAGCAGTCAGACAGGCTACGAGCAGTACTTC. This translates into CASSQTGYEQYF.

The genes are TRBV10-2 and TRBJ2-1, with a tentative D call TRBD2 (5 bases). The CDR3 spans 12 residues. Per the germline V gene, CDR1 is WSHSY and CDR2 is SAAADI. Trimming removed 4 bases from V and 7 bases from J, with 8 bases in between. The chain's CDR3 is CASSGRGNEQFF. For the CDR3, the DNA is TGCGCCAGCAGTGGGAGAGGGAATGAGCAGTTCTTC.